The entry that follows covers one T cell receptor (beta chain) sequence. Its target is not known. This record belongs to a study of beta chain features in type 1 diabetes. Study results and caveats: TCRB CDR3 length was moderately but significantly reduced in all four CD4+ subsets of Type 1 diabetes patients. The study found that naive, central memory and Treg TCRB repertoires appeared more similar in patients than in healthy donors. Insertions at VDJ junctions were less frequent in type 1 diabetes patients. These patients also deleted more nucleotides at the same junctions. Whether TCRB rearrangement is influenced by HLA type was left unresolved in this analysis.

Cell sorting via CD45RO/CCR7/CD25/CD127/CD95/CD27 was performed to obtain CD4+ naive, central memory, regulatory and stem cell-like memory cells. Germline CDR1 reads KGHSH; CDR2 reads LQKENI. The CDR3 runs 14 residues. V lost 2 bases, J lost 5 bases, and 13 bases lay in between. Reverse transcribing all isolated RNA meant expressed TCRB transcripts were sequenced. Produced via immunoSEQ multiplex PCR; TCRdb's table is partial and in-frame only. The sample includes hundreds of thousands of clones, roughly 13% of them seen just once. The rearrangement links TRBV18 to TRBJ2-7; D not resolved. Source material: naive CD4+ T cells from blood. The receptor was derived from a man younger than 35 with type 1 diabetes. CDR3 amino acids: CASSPGRPRDEQYF. As DNA, the CDR3 is TGTGCCAGCTCACCAGGGCGCCCACGGGACGAGCAGTACTTC. Combining the CDR3 with reference TRBV18 and TRBJ2-7 gives the whole variable domain NAGVMQNPRHLVRRRGQEARLRCSPMKGHSHVYWYRQLPEEGLKFMVYLQKENIIDESGMPKERFSAEFPKEGPSILRIQQVVRGDSAAYFCASSPGRPRDEQYFGPGTRLTVT.